This T cell receptor (beta chain) was obtained from a study of T cell responses to AZD1222 COVID-19 vaccine. Study observations and caveats: AZD1222 recipients seropositive at baseline numbered only 5 to 7.

The V end was cut by 5 bases, the J end by 0 bases, with 20 bases between. The CDR3 covers 17 residues. From germline, CDR1 is SGHTA and CDR2 FQGNSA. This clone has just one count. Its antigen is undetermined. The table came from immunoSEQ multiplex PCR; TCRdb's copy has only in-frame clones and leaves some out. The sample lists around 160,000 clones, 85% to 95% occurring once. The source is an adult in good health. The sample was peripheral blood, taken on day 0 of AZD1222 vaccination. V gene TRBV7-2 combines with J gene TRBJ2-7; possibly TRBD1 for D (5 bases). The CDR3 loop reads CASSDPRLRGNSYEQYF. The CDR3 region has the DNA TGTGCCAGCAGCGACCCCCGACTTAGGGGTAACTCCTACGAGCAGTACTTC.